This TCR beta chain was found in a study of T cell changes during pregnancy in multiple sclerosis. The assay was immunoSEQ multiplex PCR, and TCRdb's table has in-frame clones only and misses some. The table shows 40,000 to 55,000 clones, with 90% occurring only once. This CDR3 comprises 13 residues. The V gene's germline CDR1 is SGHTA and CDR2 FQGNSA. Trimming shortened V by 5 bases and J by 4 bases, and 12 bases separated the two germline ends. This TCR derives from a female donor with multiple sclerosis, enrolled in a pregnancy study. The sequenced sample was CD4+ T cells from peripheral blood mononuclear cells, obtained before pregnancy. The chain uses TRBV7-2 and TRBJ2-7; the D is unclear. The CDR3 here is CASSLNSPYEQYF. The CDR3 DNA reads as TGTGCCAGCAGCCTAAACAGTCCTTACGAGCAGTACTTC.